The entry below describes one T cell receptor beta chain. What it recognizes is unknown. Between the trimmed V and J ends, which lost 4 bases and 3 bases, there was a span of 15 bases. Germline CDR1 is SGHRS and CDR2 is YFSETQ. The CDR3 runs 15 residues. The run depth of the assay was deep. TCRdb's copy holds only in-frame clones and misses some; the assay was immunoSEQ multiplex PCR. The data hold around 500,000 clones, with 70% to 80% observed a single time. The sample originates from a study of shared clonotypes between healthy human individuals. Findings and limits, study-wide: Donor scarcity curtailed the genetic and exposure-history diversity represented herein.

The chain links TRBV5-1 to TRBJ2-3, with D perhaps matching TRBD1 or TRBD2 (7 bases each). The source is a woman in her thirties or forties in good health. Some clones in this sample may be carry-over from other donors' samples. The sequenced sample was PBMCs. The CDR3: CASSREGARTDTQYF. The CDR3 bases are TGCGCCAGCAGCAGGGAGGGGGCTAGGACAGATACGCAGTATTTT.